This section outlines one TCR beta chain sequence together with its context. Antigen specificity is unknown. These data belong to a study of T cells in Graves' hyperthyroidism and ophthalmopathy. Study information: Blood from the periphery was taken at initial diagnosis, before any treatment.

CDR1 and CDR2 from the germline V gene are MNHNY and SVGAGI (reference sequence). With 2 bases clipped from V and 1 base from J, the junction kept 4 bases outside the gene matches. The CDR3 is 15 residues long. Findings of the study overall: Blood also contained most expanded thyroid clonotypes above 0.001. By a 13 V-J model, ophthalmopathy was set apart from stable hyperthyroidism. For ophthalmopathy, model prediction preceded onset by a median approximately 6 months.

Template material for amplifying TCR beta CDR3 regions consisted of RNA transcripts. First-round RT-PCR with HTBI primers amplified the TCR CDR3 region. TCRdb processed the multiplex PCR reads anew with MiXCR; each CDR3 protein has one entry. This repertoire shows over 250,000 distinct CDR3 sequences, over 15% found once; its top ten account for roughly 53%. The rearrangement uses TRBV6-6 and TRBJ1-1; 7 nucleotides match TRBD1. This TCR derives from a woman in her sixties or seventies with Graves' ophthalmopathy. The sequenced sample was blood. This CDR3 reads CASSYPRTGNTEAFF. CDR3 nucleotide sequence: TGTGCCAGCAGTTACCCTCGGACAGGGAACACTGAAGCTTTCTTT.